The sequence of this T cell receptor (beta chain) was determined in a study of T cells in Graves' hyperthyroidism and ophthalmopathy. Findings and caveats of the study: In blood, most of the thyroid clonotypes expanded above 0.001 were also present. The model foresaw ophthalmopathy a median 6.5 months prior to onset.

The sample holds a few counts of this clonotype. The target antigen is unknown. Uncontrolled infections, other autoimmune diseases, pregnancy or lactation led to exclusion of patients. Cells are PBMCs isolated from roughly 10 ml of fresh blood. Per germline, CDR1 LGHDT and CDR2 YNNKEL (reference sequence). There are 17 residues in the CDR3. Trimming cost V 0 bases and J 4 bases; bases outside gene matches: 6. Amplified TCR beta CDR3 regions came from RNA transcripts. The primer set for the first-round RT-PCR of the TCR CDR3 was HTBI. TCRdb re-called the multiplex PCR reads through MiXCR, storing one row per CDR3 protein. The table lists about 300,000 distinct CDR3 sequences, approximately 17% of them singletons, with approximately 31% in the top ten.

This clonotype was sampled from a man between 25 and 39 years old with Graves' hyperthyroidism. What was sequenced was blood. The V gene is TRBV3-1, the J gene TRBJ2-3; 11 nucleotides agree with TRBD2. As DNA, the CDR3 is TGTGCCAGCAGCCAAGATGGGACTAGCGGAGGCGCAGATACGCAGTATTTT. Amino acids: CASSQDGTSGGADTQYF.